The entry below gives a single T cell receptor beta chain sequence along with its context. At one boundary the junction diverges from the germline segment, which might be a read error. Original data processing: Quantification of nucleated cells was approximated via reference gene primer amplification. Produced via immunoSEQ multiplex PCR; TCRdb's table is partial and in-frame only. V, J and clone size are those of that table, while D and trimming were read from the DNA. The sample contains about 170,000 clones, 85% of which appear only once. The data were obtained in a study of blood T cell repertoires in COVID-19. Study-level information: Spain, Italy and the United States supplied samples that represented acute and convalescent COVID-19. Sources were T cells, B-cell-depleted T cells, or PBMCs; the material itself was cDNA or gDNA.

The CDR3 is made up of 19 amino acids. CDR1 is LGHNA, CDR2 YNFKEQ, per germline. Enrollment of patients from Seattle took place during active infection, with longitudinal follow-up. Sequenced sample: peripheral blood. This clonotype was obtained from a woman older than 75 with COVID-19, enrolled during active disease. This chain connects TRBV4-2 to TRBJ2-5; TRBD2 might be the D (7 bases). CDR3 bases: TGTGCCAGCAGCCATGGGGGGGGGCGGGGCCAGCCCCACCAGGAGACCCAGTACTTC. The encoded protein is CASSHGGGRGQPHQETQYF.